A single sample gave rise to the 25 T cell receptor beta chains below, sequenced in a study of T cell responses to AZD1222 COVID-19 vaccine. TCRdb's table, derived via immunoSEQ multiplex PCR, lists solely in-frame clones and lacks some. This sample carries about 78,000 clones, about nine tenths of them seen once, and the ten largest clones take roughly a quarter. The specimen comprised peripheral blood, sampled on day 0 of AZD1222 vaccination. All receptors derive from an adult in good health.

The V call is TRBV29-1, the J call TRBJ1-2; TRBD1 aligns across 9 bases. Trimming removed 1 base from V and 8 bases from J; junction bases left unmatched: 11. CDR1 SQVTM and CDR2 ANQGSEA come from the germline V gene. The CDR3 extends over 15 amino acids. CDR3 in amino acids: CSVEVPLDRGYGYTF. CDR3 sequence (DNA): TGCAGCGTTGAAGTCCCTCTGGACAGGGGTTACGGCTACACCTTC.

Here the CDR3 DNA reads TGTGCCAGTAGTAGGCGCTCTAACACCGGGGAGCTGTTTTTT. It encodes CASSRRSNTGELFF. The chain links TRBV19 to TRBJ2-2; D gene uncertain. CDR3 length: 14 amino acids. V gave up 4 bases and J gave up 2 bases, with 8 bases separating them. CDR1 and CDR2 (germline): LNHDA, SQIVND (reference sequence).

This sequence joins TRBV5-1 and TRBJ2-5, with TRBD2 identical over 11 bases. Germline assignment: CDR1 SGHRS and CDR2 YFSETQ. J gave up 4 bases and V 3 bases, and 2 bases lay outside the gene matches. The CDR3 extends over 14 amino acids. The CDR3 loop reads CASSYGLAGETQYF. The CDR3 DNA sequence: TGCGCCAGCAGCTACGGACTAGCGGGAGAGACCCAGTACTTC.

The V call is TRBV9, the J call TRBJ2-2; 9 bases are a match to TRBD2. Germline CDR1 SGDLS, CDR2 YYNGEE. The CDR3 sequence is 15 residues long. Germline trimming cut 0 bases from V and 7 bases from J; bases unmatched to any gene: 4. Written as DNA, the CDR3 is TGTGCCAGCAGCGTAGTCGAGCGGGAGGACGGGGAGCTGTTTTTT. Its translation is CASSVVEREDGELFF.

Comment on this clone: Sequence at one end of the junction differs from germline and may be a read error. This chain links TRBV3-1 (or the pseudogene TRBV3-2) with TRBJ2-7; D is possibly TRBD1 or TRBD2 (7 bases each). This CDR3 has 13 amino acids. CDR1 and CDR2 (germline): LGHDT, YNNKEL (reference sequence). This CDR3 reads CASSQAGGVEQYF. The CDR3 DNA reads TGTGCCAGCAGTCAAGCAGGGGGGGTCGAGCAGTACTTC.

The gene calls are TRBV30 and TRBJ2-3; the D gene is possibly TRBD2 (5 bases). CDR1 GTSNPN and CDR2 SVGIG come from the germline V gene (reference sequence). Trimming removed 5 bases from V and 0 bases from J, with 9 bases in between. The length of the CDR3 is 13 residues. The CDR3: CAWDTGSTDTQYF. DNA for the CDR3: TGTGCCTGGGATACGGGAAGCACAGATACGCAGTATTTT. Combining the CDR3 with reference TRBV30 and TRBJ2-3 gives the whole variable domain SQTIHQWPATLVQPVGSPLSLECTVEGTSNPNLYWYRQAAGRGLQLLFYSVGIGQISSEVPQNLSASRPQDRQFILSSKKLLLSDSGFYLCAWDTGSTDTQYFGPGTRLTVL.

J is TRBJ2-1 and V is TRBV11-3; 13 bases line up with TRBD2. The CDR3 extends over 18 amino acids. The trim removed 1 base at V and 7 bases at J, leaving 10 bases unmatched. From germline, CDR1 is SGHNT and CDR2 YENEEA. This CDR3 reads CASSLGLTSGRLGNEQFF. The CDR3 DNA sequence: TGTGCCAGCAGCTTAGGATTGACTAGCGGGAGGTTAGGGAATGAGCAGTTCTTC. The full variable domain, rest sourced from reference TRBV11-3 and TRBJ2-1, is EAGVVQSPRYKIIEKKQPVAFWCNPISGHNTLYWYLQNLGQGPELLIRYENEEAVDDSQLPKDRFSAERLKGVDSTLKIQPAELGDSAVYLCASSLGLTSGRLGNEQFFGPGTRLTVL.

The V and J genes are TRBV11-2 and TRBJ1-1, with D unresolved. Germline V CDR1 and CDR2: SGHAT, FQNNGV. There are 14 residues in the CDR3. Trimming shortened V by 3 bases and J by 2 bases, and 10 bases separated the two germline ends. The DNA for the CDR3 is TGTGCCAGCAGCTTCGGACGGAGAAACACTGAAGCTTTCTTT. This gives the protein CASSFGRRNTEAFF.

This clone was recorded many times. The genes are TRBV7-9 and TRBJ2-7; 11 bases fit TRBD1. There are 14 residues in the CDR3. The J segment lost 5 bases and the V segment lost 5 bases, leaving 5 bases of the junction unmatched. From germline, CDR1 is SEHNR and CDR2 FQNEAQ (reference sequence). DNA for the CDR3: TGTGCCAGCAGCAGGGGACAGGGGGTCCACGAGCAGTACTTC. Translation gives CASSRGQGVHEQYF.

The V call is TRBV6-5, the J call TRBJ2-5; the D gene is possibly TRBD2 (6 bases). V lost 7 bases and J 2 bases, leaving 17 bases between the germline ends. In germline, CDR1 is MNHEY, CDR2 SVGAGI. This CDR3 comprises 15 residues. The DNA of the CDR3 is TGTGCCAGCAAAGAGACTAGGGGTCGTCAAGAGACCCAGTACTTC. Translated: CASKETRGRQETQYF.

This clone appeared a single time. The chain carries TRBV18 and TRBJ1-2, with D hard to call. The CDR3 is 12 residues long. With 2 bases removed from V and 8 bases from J, the gap between germline ends came to 9 bases. Germline V gene sequence: CDR1 KGHSH, CDR2 LQKENI. The CDR3 region is CASSPGIRGYTF. For the CDR3, the DNA is TGTGCCAGCTCACCAGGGATAAGGGGCTACACCTTC.

The chain is built from TRBV10-3 and TRBJ1-2; D may be TRBD1 (5 bases). Germline V gene lookup returns CDR1 ENHRY and CDR2 SYGVKD. Trimming removed 8 bases from V and 4 bases from J, with 11 bases in between. The CDR3 contains 12 residues. The CDR3 DNA reads TGTGCCATCTACGACAGAGTCTATGGCTACACCTTC. The encoded protein is CAIYDRVYGYTF.

The chain joins TRBV7-8 to TRBJ2-7; D may match TRBD1 or TRBD2 (5 bases each). CDR1 and CDR2 from the germline V gene are SGHVS and FQNEAQ. The CDR3 loop spans 14 amino acids. Trimming shortened V by 4 bases and J by 2 bases, and 12 bases separated the two germline ends. The CDR3 loop is CASSSLGAPYEQYF. For the CDR3, the DNA is TGTGCCAGCAGCTCCCTCGGGGCTCCCTACGAGCAGTACTTC.

V gene TRBV5-4 combines with J gene TRBJ1-4, with D uncertain. Trimming took 5 bases from V and 0 from J, leaving 11 bases between them. Germline V gives CDR1 SGHNT, CDR2 YYREEE (reference sequence). The CDR3 has 15 amino acids. The CDR3 here is CASRPFNATNEKLFF. Here the CDR3 DNA reads TGTGCCAGCAGGCCCTTTAATGCAACTAATGAAAAACTGTTTTTT.

This chain joins TRBV21-1 and TRBJ1-3. TRBV21-1 is given as a pseudogene. The CDR3 loop spans 17 amino acids. CDR3 DNA sequence: TGTGCCAGCAGCAAAGGGTGGACCGCCGCTCTTGGAAACACCATATATTTT. This codes for CASSKGWTAALGNTIYF.

This clone was recorded a few times. V and J are TRBV3-1 (or the pseudogene TRBV3-2) and TRBJ2-2; the D is unclear. Germline assignment: CDR1 LGHDT and CDR2 YNNKEL (reference sequence). Trimming left V 2 bases short and J 9 bases short, with 7 bases between. The CDR3 length is 12 residues. The CDR3 loop reads CASSQSYRELFF. Here the CDR3 DNA reads TGTGCCAGCAGCCAAAGTTACCGGGAGCTGTTTTTT.

The V and J genes are TRBV7-3 and TRBJ2-7, with a tentative D call TRBD1 (5 bases). Germline CDR1 reads SGHTA; CDR2 reads FQGTGA. The CDR3 covers 14 residues. Trimming removed 2 bases from V and 2 bases from J, with 10 bases in between. CDR3 in DNA: TGTGCCAGCAGCTTAGGGGCAGGTCCCTACGAGCAGTACTTC. Translating gives CASSLGAGPYEQYF.

This chain joins TRBV7-3 and TRBJ2-2; D gene unclear. CDR1 SGHTA and CDR2 FQGTGA come from the germline V gene. This CDR3 region has 13 residues. The V gene lost 9 bases and the J gene lost 4 bases, with 12 bases spanning the gap. The CDR3 is CASSRQVTGELFF. The CDR3 DNA is TGTGCCAGTAGTAGGCAGGTCACCGGGGAGCTGTTTTTT.

The chain is built from TRBV5-1 and TRBJ1-3; 9 positions agree with TRBD1. V shed 3 bases and J 4 bases; nucleotides not matched to a gene: 2. The CDR3 has 14 amino acids. The germline V gene has CDR1 SGHRS and CDR2 YFSETQ. CDR3 DNA: TGCGCCAGCAGCTCCGGGACAGGGGGAAACACCATATATTTT. Protein sequence: CASSSGTGGNTIYF.

The sample holds one count of this clone. Germline is not matched at one junction end, which may reflect a read error. This chain joins TRBV6-5 and TRBJ1-4; no firm D call. CDR1 and CDR2 (germline): MNHEY, SVGAGI. The CDR3 is 11 amino acids. This CDR3 reads CASTTRGQDGF. CDR3 nucleotide sequence: TGTGCCAGCACCACCAGAGGTCAGGATGGTTTT.

The chain has TRBV28 and TRBJ1-5, with 9 positions matching TRBD1. The CDR3 totals 18 residues. CDR1 and CDR2 (germline): MDHEN, SYDVKM. The ends lost 3 bases at V and 0 bases at J; junction bases unmatched: 9. DNA for the CDR3: TGTGCCAGCAGTTTGGGGGGACAGGGACTCTATAGCAATCAGCCCCAGCATTTT. Its translation: CASSLGGQGLYSNQPQHF.

V gene TRBV18 combines with J gene TRBJ1-1; D remains unclear. CDR1 and CDR2 (germline): KGHSH, LQKENI. With 4 bases removed from V and 1 base from J, the gap between germline ends came to 4 bases. CDR3 length: 12 residues. CDR3 bases: TGTGCCAGCTCACATGCGAACACTGAAGCTTTCTTT. Translated: CASSHANTEAFF. The full variable domain, rest sourced from reference TRBV18 and TRBJ1-1, is NAGVMQNPRHLVRRRGQEARLRCSPMKGHSHVYWYRQLPEEGLKFMVYLQKENIIDESGMPKERFSAEFPKEGPSILRIQQVVRGDSAAYFCASSHANTEAFFGQGTRLTVV.

The chain couples TRBV7-8 to TRBJ1-6; D unclear. Deletions cut 3 bases from V and 5 bases from J, with 8 bases between. Germline V gene data show CDR1 as SGHVS and CDR2 as FQNEAQ. CDR3 size: 14 residues. CDR3: CASSLERNNSPLHF. DNA of the CDR3: TGTGCCAGCAGCTTGGAACGGAATAATTCACCCCTCCACTTT.

This rearrangement joins TRBV5-1 to TRBJ2-1; D gene ambiguous. CDR3 size: 11 residues. Germline V gives CDR1 SGHRS, CDR2 YFSETQ. The V gene lost 4 bases and the J gene lost 5 bases, with 4 bases spanning the gap. The CDR3 reads CASSADNEQFF. DNA for the CDR3: TGCGCCAGCAGCGCCGACAATGAGCAGTTCTTC.

The J gene is TRBJ2-2, the V gene TRBV6-1, with 8 bases lining up with TRBD2. From germline, CDR1 is MNHNS and CDR2 SASEGT. The CDR3 has 15 residues. With 3 bases clipped from V and 6 bases from J, the junction kept 6 bases outside the gene matches. CDR3 sequence: CASSEVSGAPGELFF. The CDR3 DNA follows: TGTGCCAGCAGTGAGGTTAGCGGGGCCCCCGGGGAGCTGTTTTTT.